The 6 T cell receptor beta chains in this list originate from one sample, sequenced in a study of blood T cell repertoires in COVID-19. Profiled with immunoSEQ multiplex PCR; TCRdb holds only in-frame clones, not every one. Here the sample spans around 37,000 clones, 80% to 85% being singletons. Input material: peripheral blood. The receptors stem from a man in his sixties with COVID-19, enrolled during active disease.

The rearrangement joins TRBV5-5 to TRBJ2-2; 7 bases agree with TRBD2. The J segment lost 3 bases and the V segment lost 3 bases, leaving 2 bases of the junction unmatched. CDR3 length: 14 residues. Germline V gives CDR1 SGHKS, CDR2 YYEKEE (reference sequence). CDR3 protein: CASSWGGDTGELFF. The CDR3 coding sequence is TGTGCCAGCAGCTGGGGGGGTGACACCGGGGAGCTGTTTTTT.

The CDR3 DNA is TGTGCCAGCAGTTACTCCACGGGACAGGTGAACACTGAAGCTTTCTTT. Residues: CASSYSTGQVNTEAFF. The V gene is TRBV6-5, the J gene TRBJ1-1; 8 nucleotides agree with TRBD1. V was pared by 0 bases and J by 0 bases, with 3 bases of the junction left unmatched. The germline V gene encodes CDR1 MNHEY and CDR2 SVGAGI. This CDR3 contains 16 residues.

The chain couples TRBV5-8 to TRBJ2-7; TRBD1 aligns across 7 bases. The V gene's germline CDR1 is SGHTS and CDR2 YDEGEE. J lost 5 bases, V lost 4 bases, and 3 bases had no gene match. The CDR3 has 12 amino acids. The CDR3 is CASSPDRNEQYF. For the CDR3, the DNA is TGTGCCAGCAGCCCGGACAGGAACGAGCAGTACTTC.

The chain joins TRBV27 to TRBJ2-2; TRBD2 is a possible D gene (5 bases). The V gene lost 5 bases and the J gene lost 3 bases, with 13 bases spanning the gap. CDR3 size: 15 residues. Germline V CDR1 and CDR2: MNHEY, SMNVEV (reference sequence). The CDR3 coding sequence is TGTGCCAGCAGTGAGCGGAGGAGTCACACCGGGGAGCTGTTTTTT. The encoded protein is CASSERRSHTGELFF.

This clone was counted a few times. The chain has TRBV11-2 and TRBJ2-3, with TRBD2 identical over 9 bases. The CDR3 is 16 amino acids. The V gene end was trimmed by 7 bases and the J gene end by 5 bases; junction bases not matched to a gene: 13. Germline V gene sequence: CDR1 SGHAT, CDR2 FQNNGV. The CDR3: CASNPLAGGPRDTQYF. CDR3 DNA sequence: TGTGCCAGCAACCCCCTCGCGGGAGGGCCGAGAGATACGCAGTATTTT.

This clone was detected once. The chain employs TRBV7-2 and TRBJ2-3, with D possibly matching TRBD2 (6 bases). The CDR3 is 17 residues long. Deletions cut 2 bases from V and 3 bases from J, with 18 bases between. Germline V gives CDR1 SGHTA, CDR2 FQGNSA. The DNA of the CDR3 is TGTGCCAGCAGCTTACTACGACTTAAAGGGAGGACAGATACGCAGTATTTT. It is translated as CASSLLRLKGRTDTQYF.